This TCR beta chain derives from a study of T cells in Graves' hyperthyroidism and ophthalmopathy. General study results and limits: Ophthalmopathy onset followed model prediction by a median approximately 7 months. The majority of expanded thyroid clonotypes above 0.001 also appeared in blood. Classification by a 13 V-J model distinguished ophthalmopathy from stable hyperthyroidism.

Participants, patients aged 18 to 65, had newly diagnosed hyperthyroidism with a duration under 2 months. CDR1 is KGHDR, CDR2 SFDVKD, per germline. CDR3 length: 15 residues. The V gene end was trimmed by 12 bases and the J gene end by 4 bases; junction bases not matched to a gene: 9. Amplification of TCR beta CDR3 regions used RNA as the template. TCR CDR3 regions were first amplified by RT-PCR with HTBI primers. TCRdb ran MiXCR on the multiplex PCR reads and lists one entry per CDR3 protein. The sample yields 560,000 or so distinct CDR3 sequences, just over 45% seen once. On this clonotype: Its matching antigen is unknown.

This chain joins TRBV24-1 and TRBJ2-5; 14 bases align to TRBD2. The source of this sequence is a young woman with Graves' hyperthyroidism. The sequencing input was peripheral blood or thyroid tissue (not recorded which). The CDR3 loop is CAAGTSGGRGETQYF. The CDR3 DNA is TGTGCCGCTGGGACTAGCGGGGGAAGGGGAGAGACCCAGTACTTC.